One and the same sample provided the 5 T cell receptor beta chains below, sequenced in a study of low-dose radiotherapy and immunotherapy resistance in tumors. Time point defined: before trial treatment. Covering alpha and beta chains, TRAV- and TRBV-specific primers were used for the first-strand cDNA. The TCRs were subjected to amplification over around 19 PCR cycles employing a constant-region primer in conjunction with a V-primer adapter. TCRdb used MiXCR to reprocess the reads, holding one entry per CDR3 protein. The data hold more than 85,000 distinct CDR3 sequences, with 9.4% observed a single time. The sequences come from PBMCs, collected before treatment. The receptors originated from a male donor with prostate cancer.

With regard to this clonotype: The likely explanation is a read error, given a far larger clone one base away. The V gene is TRBV6-5, the J gene TRBJ2-1, with no clear D. CDR1 and CDR2 (germline): MNHEY, SVGAGI. V was shortened by 3 bases and J by 7 bases, with 13 bases between the two germline ends. The CDR3 is 14 amino acids. The CDR3 bases are TGTGCCAGCAGTTATGTGGGGTGCTTGAATGAGCAGTTCTTC. As protein: CASSYVGCLNEQFF.

Turning to this clonotype: Only one base separates this from a far larger clonotype, so it likely reflects a read error. The chain's CDR3 is CASSYRGTNYEQFF. Here the CDR3 DNA reads TGTGCCAGCAGTTACAGAGGGACTAACTACGAGCAGTTCTTC. V is TRBV6-5 and J is TRBJ2-1; 7 nucleotides line up with TRBD2. Germline V gene lookup returns CDR1 MNHEY and CDR2 SVGAGI. The J segment lost 10 bases and the V segment lost 2 bases, leaving 8 bases of the junction unmatched. CDR3 size: 14 residues.

Concerning this clonotype itself: Just one base apart from a much larger clone, this may be a read error. The chain employs TRBV28 and TRBJ2-1, with TRBD1 as a possible D gene (5 bases). This CDR3 is built from 14 residues. From germline, CDR1 is MDHEN and CDR2 SYDVKM. V shed 6 bases and J shed 10 bases, with 19 bases lying between them. The CDR3 loop is CASSLGAAPYEQFF. In nucleotides, the CDR3 is TGTGCCAGCAGCTTAGGGGCTGCCCCCTACGAGCAGTTCTTC.

The chain uses TRBV6-4 and TRBJ1-1; 8 nucleotides agree with TRBD1. The CDR3 covers 15 residues. V shed 3 bases, J shed 3 bases, and the junction held 6 bases outside the gene matches. In germline, CDR1 is MRHNA, CDR2 SNTAGT. DNA of the CDR3: TGTGCCAGCAGTGAAAACGACAGGGGATACACTGAAGCTTTCTTT. It codes for CASSENDRGYTEAFF.

This clonotype appeared many times. The V call is TRBV20-1, the J call TRBJ2-5; D gene ambiguous. The CDR3 covers 12 residues. Trimming removed 1 base from V and 4 bases from J, with 7 bases in between. Per germline, CDR1 DFQATT and CDR2 SNEGSKA (reference sequence). The CDR3, as DNA: TGCAGTGCTAGAGCCCTGGCAGAGACCCAGTACTTC. Amino acids: CSARALAETQYF.